These 18 T cell receptor beta chains were all obtained from the same sample, sequenced in a study of OX40 agonist ivuxolimab in advanced cancers. Libraries were made using the immunoSEQ multiplex PCR assay. TCRdb obtained this table from immuneACCESS and retained in-frame rearrangements with V and J assigned. These tables miss some clones; where compared with another copy, unresolved V genes account for less than half of the shortfall, and the remainder is unexplained. Here the sample has 20,000 or so clones; around nine tenths occur a single time. The top ten constitute about a quarter of the sample. The starting material was CD4+ or CD8+ T cells sorted from blood, obtained in a trial of the OX40 agonist ivuxolimab. Receptor source: an adult with an advanced solid tumor such as melanoma, head and neck, liver or kidney cancer.

The chain employs TRBV4-3 and TRBJ2-5, with D possibly called TRBD1 or TRBD2 (5 bases each). Trimming pared 4 bases from V and 3 bases from J, leaving 18 bases between. The germline V gene has CDR1 LGHNA and CDR2 YSLEER. The CDR3 runs 16 residues. CDR3 DNA: TGCGCCAGCAGCCGAACACCGGGACGTCCTAAAGAGACCCAGTACTTC. As protein: CASSRTPGRPKETQYF.

V and J are TRBV15 and TRBJ2-1; D could derive from TRBD1 or TRBD2 (5 bases each). CDR1 LNHNV and CDR2 YYDKDF come from the germline V gene (reference sequence). The ends were cut back, 3 bases at V and 7 bases at J, with 16 bases in the middle. This CDR3 has 15 amino acids. This chain's CDR3 is CATSRPGLLLNEQFF. The CDR3 DNA is TGTGCCACCAGCAGGCCGGGGCTACTGTTGAATGAGCAGTTCTTC. Full variable domain (missing parts from reference TRBV15 and TRBJ2-1): DAMVIQNPRYQVTQFGKPVTLSCSQTLNHNVMYWYQQKSSQAPKLLFHYYDKDFNNEADTPDNFQSRRPNTSFCFLDIRSPGLGDTAMYLCATSRPGLLLNEQFFGPGTRLTVL.

The rearrangement links TRBV6-1 to TRBJ2-3, with 7 bases fitting TRBD1. CDR3 length equals 15 residues. With 1 base clipped from V and 2 bases from J, the junction kept 3 bases outside the gene matches. CDR1 is MNHNS, CDR2 SASEGT, per germline. The DNA for the CDR3 is TGTGCCAGCAGTGAAGGGCAGGGGGACACAGATACGCAGTATTTT. Translated, it gives CASSEGQGDTDTQYF.

DNA for the CDR3: TGTGCCAGCAGCTTGCAGGGGGCTAACGGGGAGCTGTTTTTT. Protein product: CASSLQGANGELFF. The chain combines TRBV7-3 with TRBJ2-2; 8 bases are shared with TRBD1. The CDR3 length is 14 residues. V lost 3 bases and J lost 7; bases outside the gene matches: 4. Looked up from germline, CDR1 is SGHTA and CDR2 is FQGTGA. Full variable domain (remainder filled in from reference TRBV7-3 and TRBJ2-2): GAGVSQTPSNKVTEKGKYVELRCDPISGHTALYWYRQSLGQGPEFLIYFQGTGAADDSGLPNDRFFAVRPEGSVSTLKIQRTERGDSAVYLCASSLQGANGELFFGEGSRLTVL.

V and J are TRBV11-2 and TRBJ2-3; D is perhaps TRBD1 (6 bases). Trimming shortened V by 5 bases and J by 6 bases, and 9 bases separated the two germline ends. The CDR3 has 12 amino acids. Germline CDR1 and CDR2: SGHAT and FQNNGV. The CDR3 loop is CASSLQGDTQYF. CDR3 coding DNA: TGTGCCAGCAGCCTACAGGGCGATACGCAGTATTTT.

This chain joins TRBV9 and TRBJ2-3; 8 bases are shared with TRBD2. Germline V gene sequence: CDR1 SGDLS, CDR2 YYNGEE. V lost 4 bases to trimming and J lost 0 bases; unmatched junction nucleotides: 7. The CDR3 runs 16 residues. The CDR3 region is CASSLSGGHSTDTQYF. DNA for the CDR3: TGTGCCAGCAGCTTAAGCGGGGGCCATAGCACAGATACGCAGTATTTT. Full variable domain (remainder filled in from reference TRBV9 and TRBJ2-3): DSGVTQTPKHLITATGQRVTLRCSPRSGDLSVYWYQQSLDQGLQFLIQYYNGEERAKGNILERFSAQQFPDLHSELNLSSLELGDSALYFCASSLSGGHSTDTQYFGPGTRLTVL.

The CDR3 loop is CASSQKTVAKNIQYF. As DNA, the CDR3 is TGTGCCAGCAGCCAAAAGACGGTAGCCAAAAACATTCAGTACTTC. This chain uses TRBV7-9 with TRBJ2-4, with D unresolved. V lost 5 bases and J lost 0, with 11 bases in between. The germline CDR1 and CDR2 sequences are SEHNR and FQNEAQ (reference sequence). CDR3 size: 15 residues.

CDR3 loop: CASSQDGERGGWTDTQYF. The CDR3, as DNA: TGCGCCAGCAGCCAAGATGGGGAGCGGGGTGGTTGGACAGATACGCAGTATTTT. This sequence joins TRBV4-3 and TRBJ2-3; 7 bases are a match to TRBD2. Germline-derived CDR1 and CDR2 are LGHNA and YSLEER. The CDR3 consists of 18 residues. The V gene end was trimmed by 0 bases and the J gene end by 3 bases; junction bases not matched to a gene: 12.

The rearrangement joins TRBV4-1 to TRBJ1-5; tentatively, D is TRBD1 (5 bases). The V gene lost 0 bases and the J gene lost 7 bases, with 13 bases spanning the gap. Germline assignment: CDR1 MGHRA and CDR2 YSYEKL. The CDR3 covers 15 residues. CDR3 protein: CASSQEWGKDQPQHF. CDR3 nucleotide sequence: TGCGCCAGCAGCCAAGAATGGGGGAAAGACCAGCCCCAGCATTTT.

This chain links TRBV5-6 with TRBJ2-3; 9 positions agree with TRBD1. V gave up 0 bases and J gave up 2 bases; unmatched junction bases: 7. The CDR3 spans 17 residues. CDR1 SGHDT and CDR2 YYEEEE come from the germline V gene. Written as DNA, the CDR3 is TGTGCCAGCAGCTTGGCCGGACAGGGGTACTCCACAGATACGCAGTATTTT. Translating gives CASSLAGQGYSTDTQYF.

This clone was seen just once. The V and J genes are TRBV4-1 and TRBJ1-5; no clear D. Trimming shortened V by 7 bases and J by 0 bases, and 10 bases separated the two germline ends. CDR3 size: 14 residues. Germline V gene lookup returns CDR1 MGHRA and CDR2 YSYEKL. CDR3 sequence (DNA): TGCGCCAGCAACCGGGCCCATAGCAATCAGCCCCAGCATTTT. It codes for CASNRAHSNQPQHF.

The chain is built from TRBV4-1 and TRBJ2-7; TRBD1 is a possible D gene (6 bases). CDR3 length: 14 residues. Germline CDR1 MGHRA, CDR2 YSYEKL. The V gene lost 4 bases and the J gene lost 5 bases, with 15 bases spanning the gap. The CDR3 protein is CASSLLGGGDEQYF. In DNA, the CDR3 is TGCGCCAGCAGCCTCCTAGGGGGTGGCGACGAGCAGTACTTC.

The chain has TRBV5-6 and TRBJ2-7; 7 nucleotides align to TRBD1. CDR1 and CDR2 from the germline V gene are SGHDT and YYEEEE. V was pared by 4 bases and J by 3 bases, with 13 bases of the junction left unmatched. The CDR3 is 16 amino acids. CDR3 amino acids: CASSTDLTGPRYEQYF. The CDR3 nucleotides are TGTGCCAGCAGCACCGACTTGACAGGGCCTCGCTACGAGCAGTACTTC.

In DNA form, the CDR3 reads TGCGCCAGCAGCCTCCAGGTTAAAAAGTCCACAGATACGCAGTATTTT. Its translation: CASSLQVKKSTDTQYF. The chain uses TRBV4-1 and TRBJ2-3; D is unresolved. Trimming took off 4 bases at V and 2 bases at J, with 16 bases between the two ends. The germline V gene encodes CDR1 MGHRA and CDR2 YSYEKL. The CDR3 is 16 residues long.

CDR3 residues: CASSSVGQGNTEAFF. DNA of the CDR3: TGTGCCAGCAGCTCCGTGGGACAGGGGAACACTGAAGCTTTCTTT. The rearrangement joins TRBV7-9 to TRBJ1-1, with TRBD1 identical over 9 bases. The CDR3 loop spans 15 amino acids. Germline V gene data show CDR1 as SEHNR and CDR2 as FQNEAQ (reference sequence). The J segment lost 1 base and the V segment lost 4 bases, leaving 4 bases of the junction unmatched.

The chain recombines TRBV5-1 with TRBJ2-7; tentatively, D is TRBD2 (5 bases). CDR3 length: 15 residues. Looked up from germline, CDR1 is SGHRS and CDR2 is YFSETQ. V was shortened by 4 bases and J by 5 bases, with 19 bases between the two germline ends. For the CDR3, the DNA is TGCGCCAGCAGCCCGTACGGGGTCTCTCCCCACGAGCAGTACTTC. Amino acid sequence: CASSPYGVSPHEQYF. The whole variable domain, remainder taken from reference TRBV5-1 and TRBJ2-7, is KAGVTQTPRYLIKTRGQQVTLSCSPISGHRSVSWYQQTPGQGLQFLFEYFSETQRNKGNFPGRFSGRQFSNSRSEMNVSTLELGDSALYLCASSPYGVSPHEQYFGPGTRLTVT.

The chain uses TRBV19 and TRBJ2-1; the D is unclear. This CDR3 has 13 amino acids. CDR1 is LNHDA and CDR2 is SQIVND in the germline V gene (reference sequence). V shed 3 bases and J shed 4 bases, with 7 bases lying between them. DNA for the CDR3: TGTGCCAGTAGTATGATGCCTTACAATGAGCAGTTCTTC. Its translation: CASSMMPYNEQFF.

This clone is labeled as medium-sized. The chain has TRBV6-5 and TRBJ2-1; TRBD1 might be the D (6 bases). CDR1 and CDR2 (germline): MNHEY, SVGAGI. The CDR3 sequence is 16 residues long. Trimming removed 4 bases from V and 3 bases from J, with 16 bases in between. The CDR3 region is CASSSLGAEGYNEQFF. The CDR3 coding sequence is TGTGCCAGCAGTTCCCTGGGGGCTGAGGGCTACAATGAGCAGTTCTTC.